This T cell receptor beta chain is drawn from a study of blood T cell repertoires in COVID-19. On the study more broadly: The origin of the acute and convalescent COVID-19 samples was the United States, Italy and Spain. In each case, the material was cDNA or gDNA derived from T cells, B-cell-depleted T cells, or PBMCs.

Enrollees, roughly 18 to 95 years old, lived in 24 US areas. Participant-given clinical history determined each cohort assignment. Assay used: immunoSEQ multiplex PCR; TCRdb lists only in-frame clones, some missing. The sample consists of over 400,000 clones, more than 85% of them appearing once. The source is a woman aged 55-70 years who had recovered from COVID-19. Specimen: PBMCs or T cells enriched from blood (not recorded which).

This chain's CDR3 is CATSRGGTGVYEQYV. The CDR3 DNA sequence: TGTGCCACCAGCAGAGGCGGGACAGGGGTATACGAGCAGTACGTC. The chain recombines TRBV15 with TRBJ2-7; 10 nucleotides line up with TRBD1. V gave up 1 base and J gave up 4 bases; unmatched junction bases: 4. CDR3 length: 15 residues. Per the germline V gene, CDR1 is LNHNV and CDR2 is YYDKDF (reference sequence).